Described below is a single T cell receptor beta chain sequence and its context. Its antigen is unknown. Treatment described: 10-day PBMC culture with coronavirus spike peptide pools or control peptides (ViraFEST assay). Antigen-specific T cell expansion with peptide pools preceded TCR sequencing in the ViraFEST approach. Days 3 and 7 saw half the medium swapped for fresh IL-2 medium. This sample was included in a study of vaccination and CD4 T cells after COVID-19. In the study overall: Convalescent participants consisted of six males and four females, two being Hispanic.

Sequencing of DNA taken from cultured CD4+ T cells relied on the Oncomine TCR Beta short-read assay. Genomic DNA was isolated from CD4+ T cells that had been cultured. TCRdb used MiXCR to reprocess the PCR reads, holding one entry per CDR3 protein. The repertoire holds around 15,000 distinct CDR3 sequences, with 60% to 65% as singletons. This CDR3 is 16 amino acids long. Looked up from germline, CDR1 is LNHNV and CDR2 is YYDKDF (reference sequence). With V trimmed by 1 base and J by 6 bases, 8 bases remained unmatched. Sequencing was done on a sample of CD4+ T cells from blood, cultured in vitro. The chain uses TRBV15 and TRBJ2-1; 8 bases are a match to TRBD2. This receptor was identified in a human donor who had recovered from COVID-19. CDR3 DNA sequence: TGTGCCACCAGCAGAGGAAGGGGACTAGACCGCAATGAGCAGTTCTTC. It is translated as CATSRGRGLDRNEQFF.